This passage covers 13 T cell receptor beta chains from one sample sequenced in a study of blood T cell repertoires in COVID-19. Repertoires were generated with immunoSEQ multiplex PCR, while TCRdb's copy carries only in-frame clones and drops some. This table holds some 450,000 clones, approximately 88% found once. Sequencing was carried out using peripheral blood. These receptor sequences come from a woman aged 45-60 years with COVID-19, enrolled during active disease.

V gene TRBV19 combines with J gene TRBJ2-2; D remains unclear. CDR1 and CDR2 from the germline V gene are LNHDA and SQIVND (reference sequence). CDR3 length: 14 amino acids. The V gene lost 3 bases and the J gene lost 1 base, with 6 bases spanning the gap. The CDR3 region is CASSMALNTGELFF. CDR3 sequence (DNA): TGTGCCAGTAGTATGGCCTTGAACACCGGGGAGCTGTTTTTT. Full variable domain (rest looked up from reference TRBV19 and TRBJ2-2): DGGITQSPKYLFRKEGQNVTLSCEQNLNHDAMYWYRQDPGQGLRLIYYSQIVNDFQKGDIAEGYSVSREKKESFPLTVTSAQKNPTAFYLCASSMALNTGELFFGEGSRLTVL.

The V and J genes are TRBV28 and TRBJ1-4; the D is unclear. The CDR3 has 13 amino acids. Trimming cost V 6 bases and J 5 bases, with 10 bases left between them. Germline assignment: CDR1 MDHEN and CDR2 SYDVKM. CDR3 in amino acids: CASRPGGNEKLFF. The CDR3 bases are TGTGCCAGCAGACCGGGCGGGAATGAAAAACTGTTTTTT. Full variable domain (missing parts from reference TRBV28 and TRBJ1-4): DVKVTQSSRYLVKRTGEKVFLECVQDMDHENMFWYRQDPGLGLRLIYFSYDVKMKEKGDIPEGYSVSREKKERFSLILESASTNQTSMYLCASRPGGNEKLFFGSGTQLSVL.

The genes are TRBV4-2 and TRBJ1-2; unclear D gene. The CDR3 contains 17 residues. V was clipped by 4 bases and J by 2 bases, with 20 bases between them. CDR1 LGHNA and CDR2 YNFKEQ come from the germline V gene. The chain's CDR3 is CASSPERGRRNNYGYTF. The CDR3 coding sequence is TGTGCCAGCAGCCCCGAACGCGGACGGAGGAACAACTATGGCTACACCTTC.

This chain connects TRBV18 to TRBJ2-7, with D possibly TRBD1 on 6 matching bases. This CDR3 spans 18 amino acids. CDR1 is KGHSH, CDR2 LQKENI, per germline. Trimming took 4 bases from V and 2 from J, leaving 24 bases between them. CDR3 DNA: TGTGCCAGCTCACTATCGTTCCCGACAGTATCAGGGGCCTACGAGCAGTACTTC. It yields the protein CASSLSFPTVSGAYEQYF.

The rearrangement uses TRBV15 and TRBJ2-5; 12 bases match TRBD2. V shed 1 base and J 4 bases; nucleotides not matched to a gene: 7. CDR3 size: 17 residues. The germline V gene has CDR1 LNHNV and CDR2 YYDKDF (reference sequence). The CDR3 sequence is CATSRGTSGAWGETQYF. The CDR3 nucleotides are TGTGCCACCAGCAGAGGGACTAGCGGGGCCTGGGGAGAGACCCAGTACTTC.

The V call is TRBV3-1 (or the pseudogene TRBV3-2), the J call TRBJ2-3; no firm D call. V dropped 1 base and J dropped 2 bases, with 10 bases sitting between them. Germline V gene lookup returns CDR1 LGHDT and CDR2 YNNKEL (reference sequence). There are 15 residues in the CDR3. This CDR3 is CASSQAPGFTDTQYF. The CDR3 nucleotides are TGTGCCAGCAGCCAAGCCCCGGGTTTCACAGATACGCAGTATTTT.

This sequence joins TRBV15 and TRBJ1-5; the match to TRBD1 covers 9 bases. From germline, CDR1 is LNHNV and CDR2 YYDKDF (reference sequence). V gave up 0 bases and J gave up 7 bases; unmatched junction bases: 10. The CDR3 has 17 residues. This CDR3 is CATSRETGTGLRQPQHF. In nucleotides, the CDR3 is TGTGCCACCAGCAGAGAAACCGGGACAGGGCTTAGGCAGCCCCAGCATTTT.

The rearrangement links TRBV6-1 to TRBJ1-3, with no clear D. CDR1 is MNHNS and CDR2 is SASEGT in the germline V gene. Trimming pared 3 bases from V and 0 bases from J, leaving 6 bases between. The CDR3 spans 14 residues. CDR3 sequence reads: CASSDTSSGNTIYF. CDR3 DNA sequence: TGTGCCAGCAGTGACACCAGCTCTGGAAACACCATATATTTT.

This chain uses TRBV24-1 with TRBJ1-2; 8 positions agree with TRBD1. V was pared by 4 bases and J by 6 bases, with 6 bases of the junction left unmatched. The CDR3 consists of 14 residues. Germline lookup yields CDR1 KGHDR and CDR2 SFDVKD. The CDR3 DNA sequence: TGTGCCACCAGTGACCCGGACAGGGAGGATGGCTACACCTTC. Protein product: CATSDPDREDGYTF.

In this sample, this clone turned up once. The V and J genes are TRBV27 and TRBJ1-2, with D tentatively TRBD1 (6 bases). From germline, CDR1 is MNHEY and CDR2 SMNVEV (reference sequence). Trimming stripped 4 bases from V and 1 base from J, with 10 bases between. This CDR3 is 14 amino acids long. CDR3 nucleotides: TGTGCCAGCAGTTCGGACAGTTTTAACTATGGCTACACCTTC. Translation: CASSSDSFNYGYTF.

Worth noting for this clone: A read error may account for a junction end that differs from germline. This chain uses TRBV7-2 with TRBJ2-2; the match to TRBD1 covers 10 bases. Germline lookup yields CDR1 SGHTA and CDR2 FQGNSA. The CDR3 is 16 amino acids. The CDR3 loop is CASSSWTGGNNGELFF. CDR3 bases: TGTGCCAGCAGCTCCTGGACAGGGGGGAACAACGGGGAGCTGTTTTTT. The full variable domain, its missing parts supplied by reference TRBV7-2 and TRBJ2-2, is GAGVSQSPSNKVTEKGKDVELRCDPISGHTALYWYRQSLGQGLEFLIYFQGNSAPDKSGLPSDRFSAERTGGSVSTLTIQRTQQEDSAVYLCASSSWTGGNNGELFFGEGSRLTVL.

This chain connects TRBV28 to TRBJ1-5; TRBD1 is a possible D gene (5 bases). The germline CDR1 and CDR2 sequences are MDHEN and SYDVKM. V was shortened by 6 bases and J by 1 base, with 16 bases between the two germline ends. There are 16 residues in the CDR3. CDR3 DNA: TGTGCCAGCAGAGGCGCTGACAGATTCAGCAATCAGCCCCAGCATTTT. It is translated as CASRGADRFSNQPQHF.

The V call is TRBV4-1, the J call TRBJ1-3; no firm D call. The germline V and J ends were trimmed by 6 bases and 0 bases, with 12 bases remaining between them. In germline, CDR1 is MGHRA, CDR2 YSYEKL. CDR3 length equals 15 residues. CDR3 sequence reads: CASSPTPLSGNTIYF. CDR3 coding DNA: TGCGCCAGCAGTCCCACACCGCTCTCTGGAAACACCATATATTTT.